These T cell receptor beta chains were read from a single sample in a study of T cell responses to AZD1222 COVID-19 vaccine. Assay used: immunoSEQ multiplex PCR; TCRdb lists only in-frame clones, some missing. The sample has tens of thousands of clones; about nine tenths are singletons. Sequences were derived from peripheral blood, sampled 28 days after the second AZD1222 dose. The receptor set was obtained from an adult who received the AZD1222 COVID-19 vaccine. CDR3s leave out the opening cysteine and the closing phenylalanine or tryptophan. D genes are given only for firm matches. Clone size is given for some rows only: seen once, a few or many times, or a class if the clone is expanded.

abundance	j_gene	v_gene	d_gene	CDR3aa
.	TRBJ1-2	TRBV5-6	.	ASSLDTNYGYT
.	TRBJ1-6	TRBV9	TRBD1	ASSVAEGQFNSPLH
.	TRBJ1-2	TRBV5-1	.	ASSLGDIRSNYGYT
.	TRBJ1-1	TRBV2	.	ASSPRRKAEAF
.	TRBJ1-6	TRBV4-3	.	ASSQEDTWDNSPLH
few	TRBJ2-7	TRBV4-2	TRBD2	ASSRGTSGVEQY
.	TRBJ1-2	TRBV27	TRBD1	ASSPGTGVGYT
few	TRBJ2-5	TRBV30	TRBD1	ASVRGLETQY
.	TRBJ1-1	TRBV5-4	.	ASSLGARANTEAF
.	TRBJ1-4	TRBV6-5	TRBD1	ASSPGQGLNEKLF
.	TRBJ1-1	TRBV5-1	.	ASSLEGKGSEAF
.	TRBJ1-1	TRBV18	.	ASSMTSGQTNTEAF
.	TRBJ2-7	TRBV5-1	.	ASRRGGESYEQY
once	TRBJ2-3	TRBV6-5	TRBD1	ASIHRGFSTDTQY
.	TRBJ1-3	TRBV7-9	.	ASSLARLPGNTIY
.	TRBJ2-3	TRBV7-9	.	ASSLGLAEGDTQY
.	TRBJ1-4	TRBV19	.	ASSIDSSNEKLF
.	TRBJ1-2	TRBV3-1/TRBV3-2	.	ASSQAVNYGYT